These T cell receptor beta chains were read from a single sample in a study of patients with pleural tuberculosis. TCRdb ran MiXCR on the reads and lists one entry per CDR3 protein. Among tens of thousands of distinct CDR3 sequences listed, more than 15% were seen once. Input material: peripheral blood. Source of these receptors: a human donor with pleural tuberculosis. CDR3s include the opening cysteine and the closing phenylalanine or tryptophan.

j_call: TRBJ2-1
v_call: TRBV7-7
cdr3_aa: CASSLGLANEQFF

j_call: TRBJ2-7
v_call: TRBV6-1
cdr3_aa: CASSPKRWTGNYEQYF

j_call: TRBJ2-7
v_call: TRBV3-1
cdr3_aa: CASSPVDREYEQYF

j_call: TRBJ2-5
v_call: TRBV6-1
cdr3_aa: CASTGRFIQETQYF

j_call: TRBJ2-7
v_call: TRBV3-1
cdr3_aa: CTSSLEGPHLYEQYF

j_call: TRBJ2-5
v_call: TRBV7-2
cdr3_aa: CASSSLGTQETQYF

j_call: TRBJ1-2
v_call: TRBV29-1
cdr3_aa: CSVEADLASGQRNGYTF

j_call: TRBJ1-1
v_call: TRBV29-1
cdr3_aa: CSVPRVTGPEAFF

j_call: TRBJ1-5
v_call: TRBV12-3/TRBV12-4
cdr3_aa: CASSPPNSNQPQHF

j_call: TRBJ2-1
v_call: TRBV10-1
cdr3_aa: CASRQPGHPLTF

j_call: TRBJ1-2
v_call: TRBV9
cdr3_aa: CASSDRGEPGYTF

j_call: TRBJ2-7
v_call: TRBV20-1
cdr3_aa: CSARDWTGGYEQYF

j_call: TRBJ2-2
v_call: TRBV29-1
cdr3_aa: CSVAHNTGELFF

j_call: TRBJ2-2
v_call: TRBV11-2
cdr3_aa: CASSLSEAGELFF

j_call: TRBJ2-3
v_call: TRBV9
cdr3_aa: CASSVEGSTDTQYF

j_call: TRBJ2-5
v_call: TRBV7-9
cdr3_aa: CASRTRPEETQYF

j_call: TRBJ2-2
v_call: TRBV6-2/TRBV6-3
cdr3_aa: CASSYLRAGELFF

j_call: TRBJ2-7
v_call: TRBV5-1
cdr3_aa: CASSFQGDNGQYF

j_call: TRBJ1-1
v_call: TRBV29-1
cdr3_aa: CSGGAAGAEAFF

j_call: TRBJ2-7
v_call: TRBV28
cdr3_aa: CASSYSGTETYEQYF

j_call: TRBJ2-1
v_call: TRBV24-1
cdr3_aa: CATSDLSGYNEQFF

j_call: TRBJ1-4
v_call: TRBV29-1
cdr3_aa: CSARTDGNEKLFF

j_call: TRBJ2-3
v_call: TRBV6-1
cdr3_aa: CAGSGLAGETDTQYF

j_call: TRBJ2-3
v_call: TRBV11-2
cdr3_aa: CASSYGQGEGTQYF

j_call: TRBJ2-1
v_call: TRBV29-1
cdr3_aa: CSVTSGRHNEQFF

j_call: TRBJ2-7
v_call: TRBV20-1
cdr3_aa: CSAWRDSYEQYF

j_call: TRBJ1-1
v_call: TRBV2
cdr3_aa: CASHWGVNTEAFF

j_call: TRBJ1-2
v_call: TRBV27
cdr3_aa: CASSLSPGQGNYGYTF

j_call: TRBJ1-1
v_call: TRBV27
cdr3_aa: CASSLRVEGDTEAFF

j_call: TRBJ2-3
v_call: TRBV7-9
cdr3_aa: CASSLDRPSTDTQYF

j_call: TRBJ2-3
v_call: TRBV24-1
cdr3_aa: CATSDPSTDTQYF

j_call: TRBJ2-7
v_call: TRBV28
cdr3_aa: CASSSRDRTDF

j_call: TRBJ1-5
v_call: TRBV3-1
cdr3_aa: CASSQGASNQPQHF

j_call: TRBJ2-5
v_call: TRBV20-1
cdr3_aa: CSVSGSMLASQETQYF

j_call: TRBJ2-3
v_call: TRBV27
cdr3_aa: CASSGRLAFADTQYF

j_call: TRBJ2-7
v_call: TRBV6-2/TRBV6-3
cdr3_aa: CASRYSPGHLQYF

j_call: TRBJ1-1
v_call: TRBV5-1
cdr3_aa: CASRVGTNTEAFF

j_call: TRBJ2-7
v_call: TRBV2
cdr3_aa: CASSRLGLAGAYEQYF

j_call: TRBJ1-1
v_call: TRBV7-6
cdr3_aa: CASARGPNTEAFF

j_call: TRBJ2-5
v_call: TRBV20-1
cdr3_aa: CSAHDSWGTQYF

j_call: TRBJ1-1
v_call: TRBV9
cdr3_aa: CASTPFIQGENTEAFF

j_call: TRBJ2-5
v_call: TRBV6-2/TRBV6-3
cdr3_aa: CASSSVDNKETQYF

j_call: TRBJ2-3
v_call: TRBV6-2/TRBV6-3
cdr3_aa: CASSYVRDTQYF

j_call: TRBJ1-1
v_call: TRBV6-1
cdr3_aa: CASSEQGF

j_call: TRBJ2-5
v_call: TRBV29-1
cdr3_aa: CSVDLPREETQYF

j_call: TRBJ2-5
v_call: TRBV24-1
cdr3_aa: CATGGGGASETQYF

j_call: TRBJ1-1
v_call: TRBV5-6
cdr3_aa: CASSLPQGTEAFF

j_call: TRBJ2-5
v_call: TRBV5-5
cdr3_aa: CASSEDSQETQYF

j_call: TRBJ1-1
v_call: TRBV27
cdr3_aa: CATQGRSGIEAFF

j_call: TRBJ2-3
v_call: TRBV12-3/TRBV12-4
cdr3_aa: CASNNGLDTQYF

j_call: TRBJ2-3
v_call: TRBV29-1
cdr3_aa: CSVKGPTSSSTDTQYF

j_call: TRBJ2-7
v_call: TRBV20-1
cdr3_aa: CSAAPSVSYEQYF

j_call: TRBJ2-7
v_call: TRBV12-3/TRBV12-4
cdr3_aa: CASSLGREREQYF

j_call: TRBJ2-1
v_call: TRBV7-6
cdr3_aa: CASSPDRESLQFF

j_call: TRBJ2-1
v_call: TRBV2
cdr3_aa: CASSVSYNEQFF

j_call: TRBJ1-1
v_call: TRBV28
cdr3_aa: CSSRVVRYTEAFF

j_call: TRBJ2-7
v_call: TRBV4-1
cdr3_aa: CASSQDGQGGYEQYF

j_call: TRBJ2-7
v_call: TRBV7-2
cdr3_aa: CASSPYGNSYEQYF

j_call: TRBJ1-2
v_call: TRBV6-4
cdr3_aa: CASSRGQGYGYTF

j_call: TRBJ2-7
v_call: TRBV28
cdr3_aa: CASSLRAAYEQYF